This is a list of T cell receptor beta chains from one sample in a study of cytomegalovirus exposure and HLA in healthy donors. Using immunoSEQ multiplex PCR, the repertoire was profiled, and TCRdb retains in-frame clones only, with some absent. The repertoire includes fewer than 150,000 clones, around 87% of them detected once, and just under 9% sits in the top ten. Source material: PBMCs. These receptors all come from a man aged 18 to 29 in good health and CMV-seropositive. Both conserved end residues are part of each CDR3. D genes are given only for firm matches. Expanded clones are given a class, and other clones once, few, many or no size at all.

TRBJ1-6 . TRBV6-1 TRBD1 CASSEERRQGASPLHF TGTGCCAGCAGTGAAGAGAGACGACAGGGGGCCTCACCCCTCCACTTT
TRBJ2-6 . TRBV2 . CATQWGRSSGANVLTF TGTGCCACCCAATGGGGCCGAAGCTCTGGGGCCAACGTCCTGACTTTC
TRBJ2-1 . TRBV11-2 TRBD1 CASSKMGQGANEQFF TGTGCCAGCAGTAAGATGGGACAGGGGGCGAATGAGCAGTTCTTC
TRBJ1-5 . TRBV2 TRBD1 CATSGQGNQPQHF TGTGCCACCTCCGGACAGGGGAATCAGCCCCAGCATTTT
TRBJ2-6 . TRBV11-2 . CASSSGVGGANVLTF TGTGCCAGCAGCTCGGGGGTAGGAGGGGCCAACGTCCTGACTTTC
TRBJ2-3 . TRBV5-4 . CASSPYFNTDTQYF TGTGCCAGCAGCCCTTATTTTAACACAGATACGCAGTATTTT
TRBJ2-7 few TRBV30 TRBD2 CAWSVGSGGSYEQYF TGTGCCTGGAGTGTAGGTAGCGGGGGCTCCTACGAGCAGTACTTC
TRBJ2-1 . TRBV10-1 TRBD2 CASSELAGVQEQFF TGCGCCAGCAGTGAGCTAGCGGGAGTTCAGGAGCAGTTCTTC
TRBJ1-1 . TRBV6-5 . CASSSHGQRTEAFF TGTGCCAGCAGTTCCCACGGACAGCGGACTGAAGCTTTCTTT
TRBJ2-7 few TRBV10-3 TRBD1 CAIRTDRGSYEQYF TGTGCCATCAGGACAGACAGGGGCTCCTACGAGCAGTACTTC
TRBJ2-7 . TRBV4-1 TRBD2 CASSQLRLAGEVYEQYF TGCGCCAGCAGCCAATTAAGACTAGCGGGAGAGGTGTACGAGCAGTACTTC
TRBJ2-5 . TRBV7-9 . CASSPGTTGETQYF TGTGCCAGCAGCCCCGGGACTACAGGGGAGACCCAGTACTTC
TRBJ2-1 . TRBV9 TRBD2 CASSPTGTSVYNEQFF TGTGCCAGCAGCCCGACCGGGACTAGCGTATACAATGAGCAGTTCTTC
TRBJ2-5 . TRBV7-9 TRBD1 CASSTPGQGTETQYF TGTGCCAGCAGCACTCCGGGACAGGGAACAGAGACCCAGTACTTC
TRBJ2-1 . TRBV5-6 TRBD2 CASSHRGGLGNEQFF TGTGCCAGCAGCCATCGGGGGGGTTTAGGCAATGAGCAGTTCTTC
TRBJ2-2 . TRBV5-4 TRBD2 CASSRSGGATGELFF TGTGCCAGCAGCCGTAGCGGGGGGGCGACCGGGGAGCTGTTTTTT
TRBJ2-7 . TRBV29-1 TRBD1 CSAAGTGSYEQYF TGCAGCGCCGCCGGGACAGGGTCCTACGAGCAGTACTTC